The 22 T cell receptor beta chains below come from one sample, sequenced in a study of OX40 agonist ivuxolimab in advanced cancers. This table comes from immunoSEQ multiplex PCR, and its TCRdb copy is limited to in-frame clones, with some not included. Of about 58,000 clones in the sample, 80% to 90% were seen once. The sequences come from CD4+ or CD8+ T cells sorted from blood, collected in a trial of the OX40 agonist ivuxolimab. Receptors were obtained from an adult with an advanced solid tumor such as melanoma, head and neck, liver or kidney cancer.

The V gene is TRBV6-5, the J gene TRBJ2-1; 11 bases agree with TRBD2. Trimming at V came to 6 bases and at J to 3 bases, leaving 4 bases not matched to a gene. The CDR3 covers 15 residues. Germline-derived CDR1 and CDR2 are MNHEY and SVGAGI. The CDR3 protein is CASSRGLAGYNEQFF. The CDR3 nucleotides read TGTGCCAGCAGCCGTGGACTAGCGGGCTACAATGAGCAGTTCTTC.

In its sample, this clone was seen a few times. The chain has TRBV28 and TRBJ1-5, with TRBD1 matching 10 bases. The germline gives CDR1 MDHEN, CDR2 SYDVKM. The length of the CDR3 is 15 residues. V lost 4 bases to trimming and J lost 6 bases; unmatched junction nucleotides: 6. The CDR3 sequence is CASSYPGTGVQPQHF. The CDR3 DNA reads as TGTGCCAGCAGTTATCCCGGGACAGGGGTTCAGCCCCAGCATTTT.

The CDR3 DNA reads TGTGCCAGCAGCCAAGATCGAAGGGACAACTATGGCTACACCTTC. Encoded protein: CASSQDRRDNYGYTF. The chain combines TRBV14 with TRBJ1-2; a weak D match, TRBD1 (5 bases). The CDR3 runs to 15 residues. Between the trimmed V and J ends, which lost 0 bases and 2 bases, there was a span of 10 bases. Germline CDR1 SGHDN, CDR2 FVKESK.

The chain is built from TRBV11-2 and TRBJ2-2; TRBD1 aligns across 7 bases. The CDR3 spans 14 residues. The V gene end was trimmed by 4 bases and the J gene end by 6 bases; junction bases not matched to a gene: 5. Germline CDR1 is SGHAT and CDR2 is FQNNGV. The CDR3 nucleotides are TGTGCCAGCAGCTACCGGACAGGCCCCGGGGAGCTGTTTTTT. It encodes CASSYRTGPGELFF.

The chain has TRBV6-5 and TRBJ2-7; D remains unclear. Trimming pared 5 bases from V and 3 bases from J, leaving 5 bases between. Germline V gene data show CDR1 as MNHEY and CDR2 as SVGAGI. This CDR3 region has 11 residues. The DNA for the CDR3 is TGTGCCAGCAGTACGGACTACGAGCAGTACTTC. Translating gives CASSTDYEQYF.

The rearrangement links TRBV7-2 to TRBJ1-4; D is possibly TRBD1 (5 bases). Trimming took off 5 bases at V and 4 bases at J, with 14 bases between the two ends. The CDR3 extends over 15 amino acids. Germline assignment: CDR1 SGHTA and CDR2 FQGNSA. The CDR3 spells CASSVGWGNNEKLFF. The CDR3 region has the DNA TGTGCCAGCAGCGTCGGGTGGGGCAATAATGAAAAACTGTTTTTT. The full variable domain, its missing parts supplied by reference TRBV7-2 and TRBJ1-4, is GAGVSQSPSNKVTEKGKDVELRCDPISGHTALYWYRQSLGQGLEFLIYFQGNSAPDKSGLPSDRFSAERTGGSVSTLTIQRTQQEDSAVYLCASSVGWGNNEKLFFGSGTQLSVL.

This clone was found a few times. CDR3 nucleotide sequence: TGTGCCAGCAGCTTTCGGGGCGAGCAGTACTTC. Translation: CASSFRGEQYF. This chain connects TRBV5-4 to TRBJ2-7; D might be TRBD2 (5 bases). Trimming removed 2 bases from V and 6 bases from J, with 6 bases in between. The CDR3 has 11 amino acids. Looked up from germline, CDR1 is SGHNT and CDR2 is YYREEE (reference sequence). Drawing the rest from reference TRBV5-4 and TRBJ2-7, the complete variable domain is ETGVTQSPTHLIKTRGQQVTLRCSSQSGHNTVSWYQQALGQGPQFIFQYYREEENGRGNFPPRFSGLQFPNYSSELNVNALELDDSALYLCASSFRGEQYFGPGTRLTVT.

V gene TRBV18 combines with J gene TRBJ2-3; D might be TRBD1 (5 bases). CDR3 length: 16 residues. The ends were cut back, 4 bases at V and 0 bases at J, with 14 bases in the middle. CDR1 is KGHSH and CDR2 is LQKENI in the germline V gene. This chain's CDR3 is CASSLQTVPSTDTQYF. For the CDR3, the DNA is TGTGCCAGCTCACTCCAGACAGTCCCTAGCACAGATACGCAGTATTTT.

The gene calls are TRBV5-1 and TRBJ1-5; weak D call: TRBD1 (6 bases). V was cut by 0 bases and J by 6 bases, with 13 bases left in between. CDR3 size: 15 residues. CDR1 SGHRS and CDR2 YFSETQ come from the germline V gene. CDR3 sequence (DNA): TGCGCCAGCAGCTTGGAAGGGGGAAGGGGTCAGCCCCAGCATTTT. This gives the protein CASSLEGGRGQPQHF.

J is TRBJ2-6 and V is TRBV19, with 14 bases lining up with TRBD2. V shed 4 bases, J shed 2 bases, and the junction held 1 base outside the gene matches. The CDR3 totals 17 residues. The germline V gene encodes CDR1 LNHDA and CDR2 SQIVND (reference sequence). CDR3 region: CASSTTSGRAGANVLTF. The CDR3 coding sequence is TGTGCCAGTAGTACGACTAGCGGGAGGGCTGGGGCCAACGTCCTGACTTTC.

This clone was observed once. V and J are TRBV5-5 and TRBJ1-5; D is unresolved. V was clipped by 5 bases and J by 2 bases, with 14 bases between them. This CDR3 region has 15 residues. Germline values: CDR1 SGHKS, CDR2 YYEKEE (reference sequence). The CDR3 bases are TGTGCCAGCAGGCCTAGGTGGCAGGGCAATCAGCCCCAGCATTTT. The encoded protein is CASRPRWQGNQPQHF. Filled out from reference TRBV5-5 and TRBJ1-5, the complete variable domain reads DAGVTQSPTHLIKTRGQQVTLRCSPISGHKSVSWYQQVLGQGPQFIFQYYEKEERGRGNFPDRFSARQFPNYSSELNVNALLLGDSALYLCASRPRWQGNQPQHFGDGTRLSIL.

The sample holds one count of this clone. The chain links TRBV15 to TRBJ1-3, with a weak D call TRBD1 (5 bases). Germline loops: CDR1 LNHNV, CDR2 YYDKDF (reference sequence). This CDR3 spans 12 amino acids. Trimming took off 5 bases at V and 5 bases at J, with 7 bases between the two ends. The CDR3 nucleotides are TGTGCCACCAGCGCAGGGAGAAACACCATATATTTT. It yields the protein CATSAGRNTIYF. Supplemented by reference TRBV15 and TRBJ1-3, the full variable domain reads DAMVIQNPRYQVTQFGKPVTLSCSQTLNHNVMYWYQQKSSQAPKLLFHYYDKDFNNEADTPDNFQSRRPNTSFCFLDIRSPGLGDTAMYLCATSAGRNTIYFGEGSWLTVV.

The rearrangement links TRBV5-4 to TRBJ2-1, with D maybe TRBD2 (5 bases). Germline V CDR1 and CDR2: SGHNT, YYREEE (reference sequence). The V and J ends lost 4 bases and 6 bases respectively, with 11 bases between them. The CDR3 is 13 residues long. The chain's CDR3 is CASSVAGGNEQFF. The CDR3 nucleotides read TGTGCCAGCAGCGTTGCGGGCGGCAATGAGCAGTTCTTC.

There are a few counts of this clone. The chain employs TRBV30 and TRBJ1-1; a possible D gene is TRBD1 (6 bases). The V end was cut by 3 bases, the J end by 6 bases, with 8 bases between. The CDR3 totals 11 residues. Looked up from germline, CDR1 is GTSNPN and CDR2 is SVGIG (reference sequence). DNA of the CDR3: TGTGCCTGGAGAGACAGGTCTGAAGCTTTCTTT. Amino acids: CAWRDRSEAFF.

A single count supports this clone. As DNA, the CDR3 is TGTGCCAGCAGCATCACCCGCACTGGGTCGGAGACCCAGTACTTC. Translating it yields CASSITRTGSETQYF. The chain carries TRBV7-2 and TRBJ2-5, with D unresolved. Trimming removed 5 bases from V and 5 bases from J, with 18 bases in between. Germline CDR1 is SGHTA and CDR2 is FQGNSA. CDR3 length: 15 amino acids.

This rearrangement joins TRBV7-9 to TRBJ2-5; D is ambiguous. In germline, CDR1 is SEHNR, CDR2 FQNEAQ (reference sequence). This CDR3 is built from 16 residues. The V and J ends lost 5 bases and 2 bases respectively, with 18 bases between them. CDR3 DNA: TGTGCCAGCAGCCCGAGGCAGACGGGTATTCAAGAGACCCAGTACTTC. Residues: CASSPRQTGIQETQYF.

The chain is built from TRBV6-6 and TRBJ2-7, with a weak D call TRBD2 (5 bases). The V gene's germline CDR1 is MNHNY and CDR2 SVGAGI (reference sequence). V lost 6 bases to trimming and J lost 2 bases, with 20 bases between them. This CDR3 is built from 16 residues. CDR3 region: CASRNSVGSLAYEQYF. The CDR3 nucleotides are TGTGCCAGCAGAAATAGCGTGGGGTCCCTCGCCTACGAGCAGTACTTC.

V gene TRBV30 combines with J gene TRBJ1-3; D remains ambiguous. This CDR3 is built from 16 residues. Germline V gene sequence: CDR1 GTSNPN, CDR2 SVGIG (reference sequence). The V end was cut by 0 bases, the J end by 0 bases, with 12 bases between. The CDR3 DNA reads as TGTGCCTGGAGTGTCGGGAGACGGAACTCTGGAAACACCATATATTTT. This gives the protein CAWSVGRRNSGNTIYF.

The chain couples TRBV7-2 to TRBJ1-5; D is unclear. The germline CDR1 and CDR2 sequences are SGHTA and FQGNSA. Trimming left V 0 bases short and J 4 bases short, with 10 bases between. The length of the CDR3 is 15 residues. CDR3 nucleotide sequence: TGTGCCAGCAGCTTAGCAACGGGAACGAATCAGCCCCAGCATTTT. Translating gives CASSLATGTNQPQHF.

The gene calls are TRBV7-3 and TRBJ1-2; 9 bases fit TRBD1. V lost 5 bases and J lost 8; bases outside the gene matches: 9. The CDR3 spans 14 residues. The V gene's germline CDR1 is SGHTA and CDR2 FQGTGA. The CDR3 DNA is TGTGCCAGCAGCCCCTCGGGACAGGGCCCGGGCTACACCTTC. The encoded protein is CASSPSGQGPGYTF.

The chain has TRBV11-3 and TRBJ1-3; D ambiguous. Germline CDR1 SGHNT, CDR2 YENEEA. The CDR3 loop spans 15 amino acids. V was trimmed by 4 bases and J by 7 bases, leaving 17 bases between them. The CDR3 loop is CASSSPRSRRNTIYF. CDR3 nucleotide sequence: TGTGCCAGCAGCTCCCCGCGCAGTCGTCGGAACACCATATATTTT. Drawing the rest from reference TRBV11-3 and TRBJ1-3, the complete variable domain is EAGVVQSPRYKIIEKKQPVAFWCNPISGHNTLYWYLQNLGQGPELLIRYENEEAVDDSQLPKDRFSAERLKGVDSTLKIQPAELGDSAVYLCASSSPRSRRNTIYFGEGSWLTVV.

The chain carries TRBV28 and TRBJ1-2; no firm D call. V shed 3 bases and J shed 4 bases, with 9 bases lying between them. The CDR3 loop spans 13 amino acids. Germline CDR1 reads MDHEN; CDR2 reads SYDVKM. This CDR3 is CASSLALSYGYTF. The DNA of the CDR3 is TGTGCCAGCAGTTTGGCCCTAAGCTATGGCTACACCTTC.